The next 8 T cell receptor beta chains were all read from a single sample in a study of cytomegalovirus exposure and HLA in healthy donors. The primer mix had 60 Vbeta and 13 Jbeta primers. TCRdb keeps only in-frame clones here, not all; method: immunoSEQ multiplex PCR. The sample yields approximately 120,000 clones, around 78% seen once. The sequencing input was PBMCs. Source of these receptors: a man aged 40-50 years in good health and CMV-seronegative.

V and J are TRBV6-5 and TRBJ2-3; D not certain. Germline V gene lookup returns CDR1 MNHEY and CDR2 SVGAGI. The CDR3 extends over 12 amino acids. V lost 6 bases to trimming and J lost 0 bases, with 4 bases between them. The CDR3 nucleotides are TGTGCCAGCAGGGCTAGCACAGATACGCAGTATTTT. The encoded protein is CASRASTDTQYF.

The chain joins TRBV7-9 to TRBJ2-5; tentative D call: TRBD2 (6 bases). Germline V CDR1 and CDR2: SEHNR, FQNEAQ (reference sequence). With 8 bases removed from V and 5 bases from J, the gap between germline ends came to 12 bases. The CDR3 has 12 residues. CDR3 region: CASHNRGETQYF. The CDR3 DNA follows: TGTGCCAGCCACAACCGGGGGGAGACCCAGTACTTC.

The genes are TRBV7-9 and TRBJ2-5; D possibly corresponds to TRBD2 (5 bases). Trimming stripped 8 bases from V and 4 bases from J, with 11 bases between. CDR3 size: 12 residues. Per the germline V gene, CDR1 is SEHNR and CDR2 is FQNEAQ (reference sequence). The CDR3 coding sequence is TGTGCCAGCGGGGAGACGGGAGAGACCCAGTACTTC. This codes for CASGETGETQYF.

The V and J genes are TRBV18 and TRBJ1-1; 8 nucleotides match TRBD1. The germline gives CDR1 KGHSH, CDR2 LQKENI. J gave up 4 bases and V 6 bases, and 13 bases lay outside the gene matches. The CDR3 has 16 residues. The CDR3, as DNA: TGTGCCAGCTCGACACAGGGGGATACTGGGGCCACTGAAGCTTTCTTT. Translated, it gives CASSTQGDTGATEAFF.

This clone is a singleton in its sample. The chain links TRBV7-9 to TRBJ1-1; D may be TRBD1 (6 bases). Germline values: CDR1 SEHNR, CDR2 FQNEAQ (reference sequence). The CDR3 spans 13 residues. Trimming removed 4 bases at V and 6 bases at J, with 12 bases between. The CDR3 sequence is CASSSQQGAEAFF. CDR3 in DNA: TGTGCCAGCAGCTCACAACAGGGCGCTGAAGCTTTCTTT.

The chain links TRBV7-2 to TRBJ2-7, with a weak D call TRBD2 (5 bases). Looked up from germline, CDR1 is SGHTA and CDR2 is FQGNSA. The CDR3 runs 14 residues. Trimming stripped 4 bases from V and 0 bases from J, with 10 bases between. The CDR3 coding sequence is TGTGCCAGCAGCTCCCGACGGGACTCCTACGAGCAGTACTTC. Translation: CASSSRRDSYEQYF.

This clone was seen a handful of times. V usage is TRBV20-1 and J usage is TRBJ1-1; 7 bases map to TRBD1. The CDR3 has 11 amino acids. Germline loops: CDR1 DFQATT, CDR2 SNEGSKA (reference sequence). The V segment lost 3 bases and the J segment 7 bases; nucleotides outside the gene matches: 2. As DNA, the CDR3 is TGCAGTGCTAGGGGACAGAGTGAAGCTTTCTTT. It codes for CSARGQSEAFF.

J is TRBJ2-7 and V is TRBV20-1; D is unresolved. The CDR3 is 11 residues long. V was shortened by 4 bases and J by 6 bases, with 10 bases between the two germline ends. In germline, CDR1 is DFQATT, CDR2 SNEGSKA (reference sequence). The CDR3 spells CSANGPSEQYF. The CDR3 bases are TGCAGTGCTAATGGCCCTTCCGAGCAGTACTTC.